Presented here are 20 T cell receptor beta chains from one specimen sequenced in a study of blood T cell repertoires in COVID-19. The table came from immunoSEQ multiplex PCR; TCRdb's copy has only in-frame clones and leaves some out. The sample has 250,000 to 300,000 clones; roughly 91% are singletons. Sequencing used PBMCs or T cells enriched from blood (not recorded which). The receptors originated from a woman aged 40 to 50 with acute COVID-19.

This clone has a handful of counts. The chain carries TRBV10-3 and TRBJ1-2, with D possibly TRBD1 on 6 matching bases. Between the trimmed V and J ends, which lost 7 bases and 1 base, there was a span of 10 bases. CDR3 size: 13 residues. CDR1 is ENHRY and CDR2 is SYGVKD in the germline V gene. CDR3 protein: CAITGGLNYGYTF. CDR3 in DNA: TGTGCCATCACGGGGGGCCTTAACTATGGCTACACCTTC.

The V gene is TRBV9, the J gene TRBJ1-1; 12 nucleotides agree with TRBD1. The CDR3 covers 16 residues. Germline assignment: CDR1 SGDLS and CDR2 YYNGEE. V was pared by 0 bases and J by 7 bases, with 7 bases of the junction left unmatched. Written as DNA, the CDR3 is TGTGCCAGCAGCGTAGGTCCGGGACAGGGGGCGTTTGAAGCTTTCTTT. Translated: CASSVGPGQGAFEAFF.

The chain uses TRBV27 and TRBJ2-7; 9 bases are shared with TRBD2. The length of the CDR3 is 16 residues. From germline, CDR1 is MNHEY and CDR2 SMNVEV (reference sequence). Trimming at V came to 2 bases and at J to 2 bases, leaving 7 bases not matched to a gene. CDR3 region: CASSLLSGGKAYEQYF. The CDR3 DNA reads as TGTGCCAGCAGTTTACTGAGCGGGGGGAAGGCCTACGAGCAGTACTTC.

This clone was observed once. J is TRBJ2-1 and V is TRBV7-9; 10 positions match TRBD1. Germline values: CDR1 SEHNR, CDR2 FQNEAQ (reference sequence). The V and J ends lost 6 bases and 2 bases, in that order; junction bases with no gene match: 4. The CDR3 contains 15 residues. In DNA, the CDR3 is TGTGCCAGCAGTTCGGACAGGGGGGCCTACAATGAGCAGTTCTTC. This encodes CASSSDRGAYNEQFF.

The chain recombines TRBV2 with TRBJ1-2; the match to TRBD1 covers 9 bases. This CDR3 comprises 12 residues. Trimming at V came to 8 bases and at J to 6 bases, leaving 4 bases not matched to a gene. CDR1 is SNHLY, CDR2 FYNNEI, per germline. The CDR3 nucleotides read TGTGCCAGCTACCGGGACAGGGATGGCTACACCTTC. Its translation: CASYRDRDGYTF.

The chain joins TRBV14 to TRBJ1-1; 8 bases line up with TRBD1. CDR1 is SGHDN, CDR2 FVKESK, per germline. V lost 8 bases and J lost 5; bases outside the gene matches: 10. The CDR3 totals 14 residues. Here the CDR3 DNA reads TGTGCCAGCCCGAGGACAGGGCTGATAACTGAAGCTTTCTTT. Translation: CASPRTGLITEAFF.

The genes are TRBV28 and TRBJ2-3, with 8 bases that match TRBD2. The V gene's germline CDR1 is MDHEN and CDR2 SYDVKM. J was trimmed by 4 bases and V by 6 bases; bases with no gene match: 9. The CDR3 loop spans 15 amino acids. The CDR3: CASSLLGLAADTQYF. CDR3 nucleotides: TGTGCCAGCAGCTTACTAGGACTAGCCGCAGATACGCAGTATTTT.

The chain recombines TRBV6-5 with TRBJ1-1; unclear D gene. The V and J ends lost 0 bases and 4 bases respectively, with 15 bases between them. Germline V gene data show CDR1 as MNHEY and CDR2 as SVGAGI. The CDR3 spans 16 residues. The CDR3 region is CASSYSVEGWVTEAFF. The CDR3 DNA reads TGTGCCAGCAGTTACTCGGTTGAGGGCTGGGTCACTGAAGCTTTCTTT.

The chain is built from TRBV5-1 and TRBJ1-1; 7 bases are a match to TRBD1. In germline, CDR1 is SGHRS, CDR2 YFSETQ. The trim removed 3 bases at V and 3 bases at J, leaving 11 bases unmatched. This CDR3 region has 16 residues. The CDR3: CASSSQLQGTYTEAFF. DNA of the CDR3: TGCGCCAGCAGCTCCCAACTACAGGGGACTTACACTGAAGCTTTCTTT.

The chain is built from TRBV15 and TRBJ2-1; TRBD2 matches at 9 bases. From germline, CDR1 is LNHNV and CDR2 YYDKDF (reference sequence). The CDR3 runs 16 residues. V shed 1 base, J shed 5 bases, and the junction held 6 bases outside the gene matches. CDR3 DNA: TGTGCCACCAGCAGAGTATCGGCGGGGGGGGACAATGAGCAGTTCTTC. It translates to CATSRVSAGGDNEQFF.

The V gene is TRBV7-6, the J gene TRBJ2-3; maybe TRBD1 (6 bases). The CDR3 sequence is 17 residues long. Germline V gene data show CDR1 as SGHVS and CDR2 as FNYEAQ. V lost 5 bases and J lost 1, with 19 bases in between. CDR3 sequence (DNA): TGTGCCAGCAGCCCCAACCTACAGGGCCCAGGCACAGATACGCAGTATTTT. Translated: CASSPNLQGPGTDTQYF. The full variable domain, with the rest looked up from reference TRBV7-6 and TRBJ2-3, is GAGVSQSPRYKVTKRGQDVALRCDPISGHVSLYWYRQALGQGPEFLTYFNYEAQQDKSGLPNDRFSAERPEGSISTLTIQRTEQRDSAMYRCASSPNLQGPGTDTQYFGPGTRLTVL.

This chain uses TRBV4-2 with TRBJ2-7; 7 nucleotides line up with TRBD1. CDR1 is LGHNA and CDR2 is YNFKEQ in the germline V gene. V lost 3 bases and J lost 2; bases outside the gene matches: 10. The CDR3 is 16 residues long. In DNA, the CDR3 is TGTGCCAGCAGCCATGTAAAGGCAGGGGGTCCCTACGAGCAGTACTTC. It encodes CASSHVKAGGPYEQYF.

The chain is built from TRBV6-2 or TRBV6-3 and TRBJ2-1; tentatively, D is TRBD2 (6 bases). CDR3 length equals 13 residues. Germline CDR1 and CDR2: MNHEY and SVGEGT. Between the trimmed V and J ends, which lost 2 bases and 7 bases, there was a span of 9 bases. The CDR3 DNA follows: TGTGCCAGCAGTTACGCGGGATGGAATGAGCAGTTCTTC. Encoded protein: CASSYAGWNEQFF.

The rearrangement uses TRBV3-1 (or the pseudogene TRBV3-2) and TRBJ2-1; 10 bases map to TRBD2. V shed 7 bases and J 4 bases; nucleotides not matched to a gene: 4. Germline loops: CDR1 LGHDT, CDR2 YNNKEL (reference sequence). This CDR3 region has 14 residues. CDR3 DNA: TGTGCCAGCACGGGGACTAGCGTTTACAATGAGCAGTTCTTC. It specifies CASTGTSVYNEQFF.

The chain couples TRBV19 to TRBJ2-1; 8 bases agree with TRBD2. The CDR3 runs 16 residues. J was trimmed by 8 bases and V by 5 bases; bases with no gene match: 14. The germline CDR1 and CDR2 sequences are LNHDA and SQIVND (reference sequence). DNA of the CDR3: TGTGCCAGTAGTCCCCCGGGGGGGAGGAGGAGGGATGAGCAGTTCTTC. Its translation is CASSPPGGRRRDEQFF.

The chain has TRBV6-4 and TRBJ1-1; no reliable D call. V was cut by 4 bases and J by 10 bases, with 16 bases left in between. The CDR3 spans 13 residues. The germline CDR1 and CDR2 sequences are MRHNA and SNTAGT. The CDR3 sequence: CASSVSRFVLAFF. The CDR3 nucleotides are TGTGCCAGCAGTGTTTCCAGGTTCGTTCTAGCTTTCTTT.

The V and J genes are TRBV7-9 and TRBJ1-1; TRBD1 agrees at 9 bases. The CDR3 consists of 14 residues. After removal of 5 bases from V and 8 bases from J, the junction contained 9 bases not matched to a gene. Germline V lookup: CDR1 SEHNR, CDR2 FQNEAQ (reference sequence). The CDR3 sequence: CASSQAGGTGEAFF. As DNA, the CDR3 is TGTGCCAGCAGCCAAGCCGGCGGGACAGGGGAAGCTTTCTTT.

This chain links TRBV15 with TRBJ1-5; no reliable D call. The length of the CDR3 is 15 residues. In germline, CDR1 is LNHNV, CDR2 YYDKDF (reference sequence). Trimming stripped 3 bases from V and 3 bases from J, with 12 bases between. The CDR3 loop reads CATSRAGRVNQPQHF. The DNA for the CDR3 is TGTGCCACCAGCAGGGCCGGGAGGGTCAATCAGCCCCAGCATTTT. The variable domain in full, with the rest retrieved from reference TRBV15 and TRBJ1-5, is DAMVIQNPRYQVTQFGKPVTLSCSQTLNHNVMYWYQQKSSQAPKLLFHYYDKDFNNEADTPDNFQSRRPNTSFCFLDIRSPGLGDTAMYLCATSRAGRVNQPQHFGDGTRLSIL.

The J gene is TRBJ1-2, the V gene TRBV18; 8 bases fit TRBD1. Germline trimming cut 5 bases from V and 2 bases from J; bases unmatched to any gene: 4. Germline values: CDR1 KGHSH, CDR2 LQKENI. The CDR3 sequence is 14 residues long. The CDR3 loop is CASSGTGLNYGYTF. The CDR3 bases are TGTGCCAGCTCAGGGACAGGACTAAACTATGGCTACACCTTC.

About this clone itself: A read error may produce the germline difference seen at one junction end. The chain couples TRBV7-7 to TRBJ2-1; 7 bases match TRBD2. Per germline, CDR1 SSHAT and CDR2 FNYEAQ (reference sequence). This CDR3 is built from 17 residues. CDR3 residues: CASSLGGGTGSSNEQFF. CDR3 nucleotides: TGTGCTAGCAGCTTGGGGGGAGGGACTGGAAGCAGTAATGAGCAGTTCTTC. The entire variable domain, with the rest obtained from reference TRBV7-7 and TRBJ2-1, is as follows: GAGVSQSPRYKVTKRGQDVTLRCDPISSHATLYWYQQALGQGPEFLTYFNYEAQPDKSGLPSDRFSAERPEGSISTLTIQRTEQRDSAMYRCASSLGGGTGSSNEQFFGPGTRLTVL.